Detailed here is one T cell receptor (beta chain). Its cognate antigen is unknown. The CDR3 is 11 amino acids. Germline lookup yields CDR1 DFQATT and CDR2 SNEGSKA (reference sequence). V shed 5 bases and J shed 5 bases, with 9 bases lying between them. This entry belongs to a study of cytomegalovirus exposure and HLA in healthy donors. Study conclusions and caveats: Association of a missense DCLRE1C variant with TCR beta V- and J-gene trimming was reported in a later analysis.

The PCR contained 60 Vbeta and 13 Jbeta primers. The data were produced by immunoSEQ multiplex PCR, yet TCRdb's version contains in-frame clones alone and is incomplete. The sample holds about 160,000 clones, roughly 80% seen once. The sequence derives from a male donor in good health and CMV-seropositive. The sequenced sample consisted of PBMCs. This chain connects TRBV20-1 to TRBJ1-1; a weak D match, TRBD1 (6 bases). CDR3 region: CSAAGDTEAFF. The DNA of the CDR3 is TGCAGTGCTGCAGGGGATACTGAAGCTTTCTTT.